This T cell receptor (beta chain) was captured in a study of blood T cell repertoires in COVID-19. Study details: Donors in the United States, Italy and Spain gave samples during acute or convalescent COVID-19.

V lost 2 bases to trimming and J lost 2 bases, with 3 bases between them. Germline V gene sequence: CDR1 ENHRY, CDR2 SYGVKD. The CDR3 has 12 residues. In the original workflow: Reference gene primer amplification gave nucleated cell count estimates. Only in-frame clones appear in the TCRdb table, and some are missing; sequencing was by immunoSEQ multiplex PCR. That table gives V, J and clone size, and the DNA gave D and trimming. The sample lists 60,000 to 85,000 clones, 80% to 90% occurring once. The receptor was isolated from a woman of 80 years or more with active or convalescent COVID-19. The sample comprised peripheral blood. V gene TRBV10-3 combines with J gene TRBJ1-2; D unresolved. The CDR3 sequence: CAISEGNYGYTF. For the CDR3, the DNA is TGTGCCATCAGTGAGGGCAACTATGGCTACACCTTC.